One and the same sample provided the 29 T cell receptor beta chains below, sequenced in a study of neoadjuvant anti-PD-1 for oral cavity cancer. The table came from immunoSEQ multiplex PCR; TCRdb's copy has only in-frame clones and leaves some out. The sample comprises more than 12,000 clones, 35% to 40% of which are singletons, and about two fifths rests with the top ten. As for time point: after neoadjuvant nivolumab, at surgical resection. Material: tumor tissue, obtained after nivolumab (anti-PD-1) treatment. These receptors all stem from a person between 35 and 79 years old with oral cavity squamous cell carcinoma.

The V call is TRBV7-7, the J call TRBJ2-1; 16 bases map to TRBD2. Germline V lookup: CDR1 SSHAT, CDR2 FNYEAQ (reference sequence). The length of the CDR3 is 15 residues. V lost 4 bases, J lost 10 bases, and 4 bases stayed unmatched. The CDR3 region has the DNA TGTGCCAGCAGCTCGGGACTAGCGGGGGGGGAAGAGCAGTTCTTC. It encodes CASSSGLAGGEEQFF.

This clone was counted at least ten times. The chain couples TRBV7-9 to TRBJ2-7; 9 nucleotides match TRBD2. The CDR3 loop spans 17 amino acids. V dropped 4 bases and J dropped 3; count of bases not matched to a gene: 13. CDR1 is SEHNR, CDR2 FQNEAQ, per germline (reference sequence). CDR3 in amino acids: CASSSHGSAGGLYEQYF. The CDR3 region has the DNA TGTGCCAGCAGCTCCCATGGCTCGGCGGGGGGGCTCTACGAGCAGTACTTC.

CDR3 nucleotides: TGTGCCAGCAGTGAGGGAGCGGGGGAGAACACCGGGGAGCTGTTTTTT. This gives the protein CASSEGAGENTGELFF. The chain employs TRBV6-4 and TRBJ2-2; 8 nucleotides agree with TRBD2. Germline loops: CDR1 MRHNA, CDR2 SNTAGT. CDR3 size: 16 residues. Trimming cost V 3 bases and J 1 base; bases outside gene matches: 4.

The V gene is TRBV4-3, the J gene TRBJ1-1; D is undetermined. CDR1 is LGHNA and CDR2 is YSLEER in the germline V gene. V dropped 0 bases and J dropped 0 bases, with 11 bases sitting between them. The CDR3 is 16 residues long. In nucleotides, the CDR3 is TGCGCCAGCAGCCAAGATGTGTCGGTTATGAACACTGAAGCTTTCTTT. This gives the protein CASSQDVSVMNTEAFF.

The V call is TRBV7-2, the J call TRBJ2-7; the D gene is possibly TRBD2 (5 bases). With 1 base removed from V and 5 bases from J, the gap between germline ends came to 9 bases. This CDR3 region has 13 residues. Germline assignment: CDR1 SGHTA and CDR2 FQGNSA. CDR3 DNA sequence: TGTGCCAGCAGCTTAGTTCCGCGGGACGAGCAGTACTTC. Translation gives CASSLVPRDEQYF.

The rearrangement joins TRBV14 to TRBJ1-2, with D unclear. The V gene's germline CDR1 is SGHDN and CDR2 FVKESK. The V and J ends lost 1 base and 0 bases respectively, with 3 bases between them. The CDR3 totals 13 residues. The CDR3 DNA reads TGTGCCAGCAGCCAAGCCCCTAACTATGGCTACACCTTC. Translating gives CASSQAPNYGYTF.

This clone occurred many times. The chain links TRBV6-5 to TRBJ2-7; TRBD2 agrees at 7 bases. This CDR3 spans 14 amino acids. Germline V gene data show CDR1 as MNHEY and CDR2 as SVGAGI. V gave up 0 bases and J gave up 6 bases; unmatched junction bases: 5. For the CDR3, the DNA is TGTGCCAGCAGTTACTCCTCAGGGAGGGGCGAGCAGTACTTC. Translation gives CASSYSSGRGEQYF.

This clone has a handful of counts. The chain uses TRBV29-1 and TRBJ1-2; D perhaps matches TRBD1 (5 bases). The CDR3 runs to 14 residues. Between the trimmed V and J ends, which lost 4 bases and 3 bases, there was a span of 15 bases. The V gene's germline CDR1 is SQVTM and CDR2 ANQGSEA. The CDR3 DNA sequence: TGCAGCGTTGTAACCGGGGCCGAGCACTATGGCTACACCTTC. It codes for CSVVTGAEHYGYTF.

This sequence joins TRBV29-1 and TRBJ2-3, with a possible D match to TRBD2 (5 bases). V lost 3 bases, J lost 0 bases, and 10 bases lay in between. This CDR3 has 14 amino acids. The germline gives CDR1 SQVTM, CDR2 ANQGSEA. The CDR3 region is CSVDPGVSTDTQYF. CDR3 coding DNA: TGCAGCGTTGACCCCGGGGTTAGCACAGATACGCAGTATTTT.

The chain couples TRBV4-1 to TRBJ1-2; D remains ambiguous. V lost 0 bases, J lost 8 bases, and 7 bases lay in between. Per germline, CDR1 MGHRA and CDR2 YSYEKL. This CDR3 region has 12 residues. The CDR3: CASSQDFQGYTF. The CDR3 DNA follows: TGCGCCAGCAGCCAAGATTTCCAAGGCTACACCTTC.

This clone was seen a handful of times. V usage is TRBV18 and J usage is TRBJ1-1, with 7 bases aligning to TRBD1. The CDR3 is 13 amino acids. Germline values: CDR1 KGHSH, CDR2 LQKENI. V gave up 3 bases and J gave up 8 bases; unmatched junction bases: 6. CDR3: CASSPGVGQEAFF. Written as DNA, the CDR3 is TGTGCCAGCTCACCGGGAGTGGGACAGGAAGCTTTCTTT.

This chain links TRBV6-1 with TRBJ2-1; D may be TRBD1 (6 bases). This CDR3 is built from 14 residues. Trimming took 4 bases from V and 4 from J, leaving 11 bases between them. Per the germline V gene, CDR1 is MNHNS and CDR2 is SASEGT. In nucleotides, the CDR3 is TGTGCCAGCAGTGTGGGACAACTATACAATGAGCAGTTCTTC. Translated, it gives CASSVGQLYNEQFF.

This chain connects TRBV7-3 to TRBJ1-1, with 9 bases fitting TRBD1. Per germline, CDR1 SGHTA and CDR2 FQGTGA. This CDR3 contains 15 residues. V lost 4 bases, J lost 1 base, and 4 bases stayed unmatched. As DNA, the CDR3 is TGTGCCAGCAGCTCCTGGGACAGGGAGAACACTGAAGCTTTCTTT. Translation gives CASSSWDRENTEAFF.

The chain links TRBV28 to TRBJ1-1; 9 bases are shared with TRBD1. The V gene's germline CDR1 is MDHEN and CDR2 SYDVKM. Trimming cost V 2 bases and J 5 bases; bases outside gene matches: 3. This CDR3 has 14 amino acids. The CDR3 DNA reads TGTGCCAGCAGTTTAGGTGGACAGGGGACTGAAGCTTTCTTT. Encoded protein: CASSLGGQGTEAFF.

The genes are TRBV19 and TRBJ2-3; a weak D match, TRBD1 (6 bases). CDR1 is LNHDA, CDR2 SQIVND, per germline (reference sequence). The CDR3 has 14 residues. V shed 5 bases and J shed 2 bases, with 11 bases lying between them. CDR3 residues: CASSQGLTTDTQYF. The CDR3 bases are TGTGCCAGTAGTCAGGGGCTAACCACAGATACGCAGTATTTT.

The gene calls are TRBV5-4 and TRBJ1-2; a weak D match, TRBD1 (5 bases). Germline V CDR1 and CDR2: SGHNT, YYREEE (reference sequence). The length of the CDR3 is 15 residues. Between the trimmed V and J ends, which lost 3 bases and 4 bases, there was a span of 16 bases. The CDR3 DNA reads as TGTGCCAGCAGCTCTACCAGGGAAGGTGGCTATGGCTACACCTTC. Residues: CASSSTREGGYGYTF.

The V and J genes are TRBV7-2 and TRBJ1-6, with D unclear. V shed 8 bases and J shed 0 bases, with 17 bases lying between them. CDR3 length: 17 residues. Germline loops: CDR1 SGHTA, CDR2 FQGNSA. CDR3 sequence: CASSNLAGLSYNSPLHF. The CDR3 DNA follows: TGTGCCAGCTCTAACTTGGCAGGTCTCTCCTATAATTCACCCCTCCACTTT.

The chain combines TRBV9 with TRBJ2-5, with 7 bases lining up with TRBD1. Germline CDR1 is SGDLS and CDR2 is YYNGEE. CDR3 length: 16 amino acids. The trim removed 0 bases at V and 2 bases at J, leaving 7 bases unmatched. The CDR3 sequence is CASSVGLQGIQETQYF. DNA of the CDR3: TGTGCCAGCAGCGTAGGACTACAGGGGATACAAGAGACCCAGTACTTC.

This clone was seen only a few times. J is TRBJ1-2 and V is TRBV7-2, with D unclear. Trimming stripped 4 bases from V and 4 bases from J, with 13 bases between. The CDR3 has 14 amino acids. Germline loops: CDR1 SGHTA, CDR2 FQGNSA. This chain's CDR3 is CASSSPDSLYGYTF. The CDR3, as DNA: TGTGCCAGCAGCTCCCCCGACTCCCTCTATGGCTACACCTTC.

This clone was detected ten times or more. The chain couples TRBV15 to TRBJ2-7; D might be TRBD2 (5 bases). Germline V gene data show CDR1 as LNHNV and CDR2 as YYDKDF (reference sequence). The CDR3 is made up of 14 amino acids. The V end lost 3 bases, the J end lost 3 bases, and 12 bases lay between the germline ends. This chain's CDR3 is CATSSPRGYYEQYF. As DNA, the CDR3 is TGTGCCACCAGCAGCCCCCGGGGTTACTACGAGCAGTACTTC.

The CDR3 region is CASSDGPSGGADTQYF. The CDR3 DNA sequence: TGTGCCAGCAGTGACGGTCCTAGCGGGGGGGCAGATACGCAGTATTTT. The chain carries TRBV6-4 and TRBJ2-3; 12 positions match TRBD2. Per germline, CDR1 MRHNA and CDR2 SNTAGT. The CDR3 runs to 16 residues. After removal of 2 bases from V and 4 bases from J, the junction contained 4 bases not matched to a gene.

The chain couples TRBV5-1 to TRBJ2-5; 11 bases fit TRBD1. The germline CDR1 and CDR2 sequences are SGHRS and YFSETQ. The CDR3 is 14 amino acids. V lost 3 bases, J lost 3 bases, and 1 base stayed unmatched. The CDR3 spells CASSWGQGEETQYF. In DNA form, the CDR3 reads TGCGCCAGCAGCTGGGGACAGGGGGAAGAGACCCAGTACTTC.

This clone was recorded a few times. This chain links TRBV4-3 with TRBJ1-2, with 9 bases aligning to TRBD1. This CDR3 contains 16 residues. Germline V gene sequence: CDR1 LGHNA, CDR2 YSLEER. Unmatched junction bases numbered 11, after V lost 4 bases and J lost 5 bases. The CDR3 sequence: CASSPGEGQGIYGYTF. In DNA form, the CDR3 reads TGCGCCAGCAGCCCCGGTGAGGGACAGGGAATATATGGCTACACCTTC.

V is TRBV4-3 and J is TRBJ2-3, with TRBD2 matching over 14 bases. The CDR3 length is 16 residues. The junction had 6 bases not matched to a gene; V was cut back by 3 bases and J by 7 bases. Germline assignment: CDR1 LGHNA and CDR2 YSLEER. CDR3 nucleotides: TGCGCCAGCAGCCAGTATGGACTAGCGGGGGGTAATACGCAGTATTTT. Translated, it gives CASSQYGLAGGNTQYF.

V and J are TRBV5-8 and TRBJ1-2; D unresolved. CDR3 size: 13 residues. Trimming left V 0 bases short and J 8 bases short, with 11 bases between. Germline V gene sequence: CDR1 SGHTS, CDR2 YDEGEE. In DNA, the CDR3 is TGTGCCAGCAGCTTGGAGACACCCGGAGGCTACACCTTC. Amino acids: CASSLETPGGYTF.

This chain connects TRBV5-5 to TRBJ2-7; maybe TRBD1 (5 bases). Germline V lookup: CDR1 SGHKS, CDR2 YYEKEE (reference sequence). CDR3 length: 13 amino acids. V was pared by 3 bases and J by 3 bases, with 10 bases between. DNA of the CDR3: TGTGCCAGCAGCTCCGACAGCCTCTACGAGCAGTACTTC. Residues: CASSSDSLYEQYF.

The sample holds one count of this clone. The chain employs TRBV9 and TRBJ2-7; 8 positions match TRBD1. The CDR3 runs to 14 residues. CDR1 is SGDLS, CDR2 YYNGEE, per germline. V trimming: 2 bases; J trimming: 5 bases; junction bases outside the gene matches: 6. The CDR3: CASSVTGGFDEQYF. In DNA form, the CDR3 reads TGTGCCAGCAGCGTTACAGGGGGTTTCGACGAGCAGTACTTC. Together with reference TRBV9 and TRBJ2-7, the CDR3 gives the full variable domain: DSGVTQTPKHLITATGQRVTLRCSPRSGDLSVYWYQQSLDQGLQFLIQYYNGEERAKGNILERFSAQQFPDLHSELNLSSLELGDSALYFCASSVTGGFDEQYFGPGTRLTVT.

The chain links TRBV6-1 to TRBJ1-1; 9 bases map to TRBD1. Germline loops: CDR1 MNHNS, CDR2 SASEGT. The length of the CDR3 is 15 residues. V trimming: 4 bases; J trimming: 1 base; junction bases outside the gene matches: 4. CDR3 region: CASSAQGAKNTEAFF. The CDR3 region has the DNA TGTGCCAGCAGTGCACAGGGGGCCAAGAACACTGAAGCTTTCTTT.

This chain connects TRBV5-1 to TRBJ2-7; TRBD1 matches at 10 bases. The ends lost 4 bases at V and 3 bases at J; junction bases unmatched: 4. Per germline, CDR1 SGHRS and CDR2 YFSETQ. The CDR3 has 14 residues. CDR3 region: CASSIRDRGYEQYF. The CDR3 coding sequence is TGCGCCAGCAGCATCCGGGACAGGGGCTACGAGCAGTACTTC. The whole variable domain, filled in from reference TRBV5-1 and TRBJ2-7, reads KAGVTQTPRYLIKTRGQQVTLSCSPISGHRSVSWYQQTPGQGLQFLFEYFSETQRNKGNFPGRFSGRQFSNSRSEMNVSTLELGDSALYLCASSIRDRGYEQYFGPGTRLTVT.